One T cell receptor beta chain is described in this entry. This clonotype was picked up many times. Its antigen is currently not known. Base qualities are not provided; no much larger clone lies one nucleotide away. Every donor was a healthy Caucasian. Miltenyi CD45RO+ enrichment and human naive T-cell isolation kits were used to isolate memory (CD45RO+) and naive T cells from PBMC. The data were obtained in a study of identical twins (dated by TCRdb to the mid-2010s). Looking at the study overall: To test whether fetal clonotypes persist, this study deep-sequenced TCR alpha and beta repertoires from monozygotic twins, from unrelated adults of various ages, and from cord blood. Replicate twin experiments were performed at different times using different library preparation protocols to rule out contamination. General study outcomes and caveats: Compared with coincidental sharing between unrelated individuals, an excess of low generation-probability sequences was observed among out-of-frame TCR alpha sequences shared between twins. Abundant cord blood beta clonotypes carried fewer insertions; young adult naive repertoires showed a weaker similar trend, while memory repertoires showed none. Recombination models systematically underestimated out-of-frame TCR alpha sharing in monozygotic twins but agreed with sharing between unrelated individuals. Because the same donors could not be followed over many years, conclusions were based on cross-sectional statistical analysis. Invariant T cells such as MAIT and iNKT could partly confound zero-insertion analyses, though diverse VJ usage argued against this for most clonotypes. Excess twin sharing in beta out-of-frame sequences was weaker because fewer shared sequences lowered the signal-to-noise ratio.

The junction shows trimming of 2 bases on V and 3 bases on J, plus 7 bases between the germline ends. Including cysteine and phenylalanine, the CDR3 has 13 amino acids. Just the 39-base CDR3 DNA is kept, in frame starting at base 1. CDR1 SGHDN and CDR2 FVKESK were looked up in the germline V gene. The library was generated by 5' RACE. The listed sequencing device is Illumina HiSeq 2000. A universal primer binding site was added through template switching, and the final cDNA carried a unique molecular identifier so that TCR cDNA molecules could be counted accurately. Specific primers in the conserved constant-segment region were used to synthesize first-strand cDNA for TCR alpha and beta chains. To control for contamination, every cDNA library was double barcoded, receiving both a SMART-Mk sample barcode and Illumina barcodes. TruSeq adapter sequences, together with Illumina sample barcodes, were added in two successive PCR steps. TCR alpha and beta cDNA libraries were sequenced on the Illumina HiSeq platform with custom primers. The original methods were these. MiGEC was used to process raw reads and extract unique molecular identifiers, and MiXCR was used to find CDR3 positions. For each individual, recombination models were inferred using an EM algorithm with the repgenHMM and IGoR tools. The analysis of shared clonotypes was done with the tcR package in R, with sharing normalized by the product of cloneset sizes. Out-of-frame nonproductive sequences were analyzed to study raw recombination free of thymic and clonal selection effects. In TCRdb, the public reads were trimmed at Q25 with fastp and aligned with MiXCR, with productive beta chains retained. Records with the same CDR3 protein are collapsed into one entry carrying the most frequent genes and DNA. V and J calls and clone size were set by TCRdb, not the authors. For this sample the table gives 130,000 to 150,000 distinct CDR3 sequences, of which under 4.5% were detected only once. The ten biggest clones cover more than 7% of the sample.

This receptor was taken from a man in his late teens or twenties in good health. The V and J segments used are TRBV14 and TRBJ1-1; there is no confident call for the D gene. Specimen: memory T cells sorted from blood. Interpreted using the paper, the cell subset or site label stands for: CD45RO+ enriched T cells. The CDR3 here reads CASSQSPDTEAFF. Here is the DNA: TGTGCCAGCAGCCAATCCCCGGACACTGAAGCTTTCTTT.